The clone carrying this T cell receptor (beta chain) was picked up a small number of times. This sample is part of a study of blood T cell repertoires in COVID-19. About the research overall: Specimens from acute and convalescent COVID-19 originated in the United States, Italy and Spain.

V was clipped by 10 bases and J by 2 bases; unmatched bases: 8. Germline V CDR1 and CDR2: ENHRY, SYGVKD. This CDR3 has 17 amino acids. Sequencing used immunoSEQ multiplex PCR; TCRdb keeps in-frame clones, though not all of them. Of about 68,000 clones listed, nearly 90% are singletons. This chain links TRBV10-3 with TRBJ2-2; TRBD2 aligns across 15 bases. The sample taken for sequencing was peripheral blood. This clonotype originated in a woman aged 50 to 60 with COVID-19, enrolled during active disease. CDR3 sequence (DNA): TGTGCCACCCGAGGGACTAGCGGGAGGACCAACACCGGGGAGCTGTTTTTT. Translating gives CATRGTSGRTNTGELFF.